These 12 T cell receptor beta chains were sequenced from one sample in a study of monozygotic twins with inflammatory bowel disease. One entry per CDR3 protein, without DNA, is what TCRdb gives after re-calling the 5' RACE reads. The repertoire table contains approximately 400,000 distinct CDR3 sequences. Material for sequencing was blood. The receptors stem from a human donor with ulcerative colitis or Crohn's disease, or a healthy co-twin of an affected twin (not recorded which).

J is TRBJ2-5 and V is TRBV7-2; TCRdb gives TRBD2 as the D gene, but with no DNA this cannot be confirmed. Germline V gene sequence: CDR1 SGHTA, CDR2 FQGNSA. The CDR3 sequence is 13 residues long. The CDR3 region is CASGRGFQETQYF.

The chain couples TRBV7-2 to TRBJ2-3; TCRdb's D call of TRBD2 is untestable without DNA. There are 16 residues in the CDR3. Germline V gene data show CDR1 as SGHTA and CDR2 as FQGNSA. The CDR3 is CASSLEASANLDTQYF.

The rearrangement joins TRBV12-3 or TRBV12-4 to TRBJ1-2; the D gene TCRdb calls, TRBD1, cannot be checked with no DNA. This CDR3 is 16 amino acids long. The CDR3 is CASSSAPGGVGYGYTF.

V gene TRBV18 combines with J gene TRBJ1-6; TCRdb proposes TRBD1, but this gene call is untestable without DNA. Germline V gives CDR1 KGHSH, CDR2 LQKENI. The CDR3 extends over 15 amino acids. CDR3 residues: CASSPGQGLDSPLHF. The full variable domain, its missing parts supplied by reference TRBV18 and TRBJ1-6, is NAGVMQNPRHLVRRRGQEARLRCSPMKGHSHVYWYRQLPEEGLKFMVYLQKENIIDESGMPKERFSAEFPKEGPSILRIQQVVRGDSAAYFCASSPGQGLDSPLHFGNGTRLTVT.

The V call is TRBV12-3 or TRBV12-4, the J call TRBJ2-1; there is no DNA to check the TCRdb D call of TRBD1. CDR3 length equals 16 residues. The CDR3 loop reads CASRGDRTAIRNEQFF.

The chain uses TRBV11-3 and TRBJ2-3. This CDR3 has 12 amino acids. Germline lookup yields CDR1 SGHNT and CDR2 YENEEA. CDR3 region: CASSPDSDTQYF.

This chain uses TRBV20-1 with TRBJ1-1; with no DNA, the TCRdb D assignment of TRBD1 cannot be verified. CDR1 is DFQATT and CDR2 is SNEGSKA in the germline V gene (reference sequence). The CDR3 spans 13 residues. Here the CDR3 reads CSAEGHVNTEAFF.

This sequence joins TRBV6-2 or TRBV6-3 and TRBJ2-7. Germline V gives CDR1 MNHEY, CDR2 SVGEGT. The length of the CDR3 is 13 residues. Here the CDR3 reads CASTNRVSYEQYF.

The chain uses TRBV6-4 and TRBJ2-7. The CDR3 sequence is 14 residues long. CDR1 and CDR2 (germline): MRHNA, SNTAGT. The CDR3 protein is CASRAGQGPYEQYF.

The rearrangement joins TRBV19 to TRBJ1-1; TCRdb selects TRBD1, and the lack of DNA leaves this call unchecked. Germline lookup yields CDR1 LNHDA and CDR2 SQIVND (reference sequence). The CDR3 is 14 residues long. The CDR3 loop is CASSILDSNTEAFF.

V gene TRBV6-5 combines with J gene TRBJ2-7. This CDR3 is 13 amino acids long. The germline V gene has CDR1 MNHEY and CDR2 SVGAGI. The CDR3 loop is CASSYPGTYEQYF.

The rearrangement joins TRBV11-2 to TRBJ2-3; TCRdb's D call, TRBD1, is unchecked because there is no DNA. CDR3 size: 18 residues. From germline, CDR1 is SGHAT and CDR2 FQNNGV. The CDR3 here is CASSTPLRHQIGTDTQYF.